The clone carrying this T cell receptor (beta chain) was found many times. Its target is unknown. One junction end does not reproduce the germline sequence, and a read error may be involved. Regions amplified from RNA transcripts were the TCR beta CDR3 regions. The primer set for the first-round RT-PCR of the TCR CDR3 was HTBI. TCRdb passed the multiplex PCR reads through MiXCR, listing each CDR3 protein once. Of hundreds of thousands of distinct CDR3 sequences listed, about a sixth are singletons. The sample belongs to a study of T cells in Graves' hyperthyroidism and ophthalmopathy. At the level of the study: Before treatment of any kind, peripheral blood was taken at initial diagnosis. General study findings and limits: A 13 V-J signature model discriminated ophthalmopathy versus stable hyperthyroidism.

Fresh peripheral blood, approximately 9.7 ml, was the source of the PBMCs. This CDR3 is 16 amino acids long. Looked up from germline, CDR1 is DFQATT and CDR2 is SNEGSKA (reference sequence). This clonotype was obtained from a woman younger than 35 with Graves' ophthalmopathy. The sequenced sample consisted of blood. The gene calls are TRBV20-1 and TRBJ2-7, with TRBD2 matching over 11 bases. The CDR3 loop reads CSAREVAGGLSYKQYF. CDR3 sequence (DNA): TGCAGTGCTAGAGAAGTAGCGGGGGGGCTCTCCTACAAGCAGTACTTC.